This T cell receptor beta chain was observed in a study of T cell repertoires in cytomegalovirus infection. For the study at large: HLA-B-restricted CMV epitopes that are well studied were used alongside recently identified HLA-C-restricted ones. In public TCR beta signatures, there were indications of both CMV infection and matching HLA type.

Germline loops: CDR1 PRHDT, CDR2 FYEKMQ (reference sequence). CDR3 length: 14 amino acids. V was shortened by 4 bases and J by 8 bases, with 16 bases between the two germline ends. TCRdb re-called the reads with MiXCR, one entry per CDR3 protein. The sample yields approximately 910,000 distinct CDR3 sequences, approximately 32% seen once. This clonotype was detected ten times or more. As yet, its antigen is unknown. Study findings and constraints: HLA-C-restricted CMV clonotypes gave the most frequent clonotype in two of eight donors. Based on cumulative public TCR beta family frequency, carriers of CMV plus the relevant HLA were identified.

This chain links TRBV13 with TRBJ2-3, with TRBD2 as a possible D gene (6 bases). Sequencing used cultured CD8+ T cells from PBMCs, obtained from culture after CMV antigen stimulation. The sequence came from a human donor in good health (CMV status not recorded). Some clones in this sample may be carry-over from other donors' samples. The CDR3 reads CASSSLRDGGTQYF. CDR3 sequence (DNA): TGTGCCAGCAGCTCTCTGAGGGACGGGGGTACGCAGTATTTT.